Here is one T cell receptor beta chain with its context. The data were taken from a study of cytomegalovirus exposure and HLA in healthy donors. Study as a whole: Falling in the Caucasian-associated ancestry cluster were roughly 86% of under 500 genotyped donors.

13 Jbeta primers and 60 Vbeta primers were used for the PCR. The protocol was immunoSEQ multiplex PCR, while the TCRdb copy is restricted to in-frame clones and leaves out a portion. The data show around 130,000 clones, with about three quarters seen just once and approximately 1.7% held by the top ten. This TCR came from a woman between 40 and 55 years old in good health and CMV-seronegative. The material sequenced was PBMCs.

CDR3: CASSYEFTNEKLFF. In nucleotides, the CDR3 is TGTGCCAGCAGTTATGAGTTTACTAATGAAAAACTGTTTTTT. J is TRBJ1-4 and V is TRBV6-5; unclear D gene. V was clipped by 3 bases and J by 2 bases, with 7 bases between them. Germline V lookup: CDR1 MNHEY, CDR2 SVGAGI. This CDR3 is 14 amino acids long.